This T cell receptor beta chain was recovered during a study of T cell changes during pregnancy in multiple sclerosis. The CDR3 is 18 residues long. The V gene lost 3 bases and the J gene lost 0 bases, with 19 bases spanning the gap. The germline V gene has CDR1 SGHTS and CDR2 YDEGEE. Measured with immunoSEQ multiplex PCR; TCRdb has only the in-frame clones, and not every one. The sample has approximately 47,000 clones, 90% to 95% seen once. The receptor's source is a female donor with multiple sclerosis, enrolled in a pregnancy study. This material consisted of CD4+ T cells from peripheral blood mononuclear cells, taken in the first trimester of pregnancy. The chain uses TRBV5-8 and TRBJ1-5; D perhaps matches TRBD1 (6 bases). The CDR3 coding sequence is TGTGCCAGCAGCTCTCGGCAAGGGGGAGCGCATAGCAATCAGCCCCAGCATTTT. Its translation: CASSSRQGGAHSNQPQHF.